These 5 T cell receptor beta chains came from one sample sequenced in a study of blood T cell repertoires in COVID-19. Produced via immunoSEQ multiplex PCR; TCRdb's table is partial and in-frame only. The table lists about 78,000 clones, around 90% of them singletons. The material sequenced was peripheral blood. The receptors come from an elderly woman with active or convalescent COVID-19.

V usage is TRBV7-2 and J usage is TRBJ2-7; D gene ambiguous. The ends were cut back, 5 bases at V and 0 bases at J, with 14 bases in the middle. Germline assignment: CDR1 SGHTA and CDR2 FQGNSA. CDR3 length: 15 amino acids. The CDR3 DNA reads TGTGCCAGCAGCCCCAGAGGAGCGAGCTCCTACGAGCAGTACTTC. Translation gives CASSPRGASSYEQYF.

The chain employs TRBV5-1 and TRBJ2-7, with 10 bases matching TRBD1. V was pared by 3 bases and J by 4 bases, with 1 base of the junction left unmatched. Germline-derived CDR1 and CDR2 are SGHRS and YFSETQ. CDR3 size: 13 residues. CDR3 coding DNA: TGCGCCAGCAGCTGGGGACAGGGGTACGAGCAGTACTTC. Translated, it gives CASSWGQGYEQYF. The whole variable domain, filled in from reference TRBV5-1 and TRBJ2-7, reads KAGVTQTPRYLIKTRGQQVTLSCSPISGHRSVSWYQQTPGQGLQFLFEYFSETQRNKGNFPGRFSGRQFSNSRSEMNVSTLELGDSALYLCASSWGQGYEQYFGPGTRLTVT.

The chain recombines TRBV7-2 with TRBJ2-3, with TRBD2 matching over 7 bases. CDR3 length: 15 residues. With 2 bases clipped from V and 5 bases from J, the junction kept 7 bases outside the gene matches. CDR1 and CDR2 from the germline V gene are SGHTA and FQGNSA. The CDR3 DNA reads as TGTGCCAGCAGCTTAAGAAGCGGGGCGGGAGATACGCAGTATTTT. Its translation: CASSLRSGAGDTQYF.

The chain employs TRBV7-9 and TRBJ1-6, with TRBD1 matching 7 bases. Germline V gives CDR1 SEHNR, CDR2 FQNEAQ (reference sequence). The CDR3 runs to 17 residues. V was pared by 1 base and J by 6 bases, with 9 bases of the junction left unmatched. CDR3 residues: CASSLVVSQGSNSPLHF. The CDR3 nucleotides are TGTGCCAGCAGCTTAGTAGTCTCACAGGGGAGTAATTCACCCCTCCACTTT.

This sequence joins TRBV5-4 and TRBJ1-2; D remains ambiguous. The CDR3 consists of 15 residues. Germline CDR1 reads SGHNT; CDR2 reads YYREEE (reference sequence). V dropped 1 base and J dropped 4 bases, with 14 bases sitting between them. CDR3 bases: TGTGCCAGCAGCTTGATAGGAAGCGCGGGCTATGGCTACACCTTC. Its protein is CASSLIGSAGYGYTF.